Sequencing of this TCR beta chain was carried out in a study of T cells after posttransplantation cyclophosphamide. This clone appeared many times. Data came from immunoSEQ multiplex PCR; TCRdb stores just in-frame clones and leaves some out. This sample carries more than 40,000 clones, none of them present only once. The CDR3 has 15 residues. Germline V lookup: CDR1 SEHNR, CDR2 FQNEAQ (reference sequence). J lost 1 base, V lost 5 bases, and 7 bases had no gene match. The chain links TRBV7-9 to TRBJ2-7, with 8 bases lining up with TRBD1. Sequenced: PBMCs. This TCR came from a man aged 40-55 years in good health, CMV-negative, and a related stem cell transplant donor. In nucleotides, the CDR3 is TGTGCCAGCAGCCACGGGACAGGTACGTCCTACGAGCAGTACTTC. It translates to CASSHGTGTSYEQYF.